This T cell receptor (beta chain) originates from a study of somatic mutations in cytotoxic T cells in rheumatoid arthritis. Findings and caveats of the study: Rheumatoid arthritis patients showed slight TRBV07 underrepresentation, and this was not adjusted for multiple comparisons.

Each population, CD4+ and CD8+ cells, was isolated by positive magnetic bead selection and checked for purity by flow cytometry. The CDR3 length is 16 residues. Germline V gene lookup returns CDR1 SGHKS and CDR2 YYEKEE (reference sequence). The V gene lost 2 bases and the J gene lost 0 bases, with 14 bases spanning the gap. Turning to this clone: The antigen is undetermined.

In the original analysis: Matching between patient CD8+ clones larger than 1% and published virus-specific TCRB sequences was rare. TCRdb's copy holds only in-frame clones and misses some; the assay was immunoSEQ multiplex PCR. Clone size and the V and J calls come from that table; the DNA yielded D and trimming. The data contain around 19,000 clones, around 79% of them seen just once; the ten biggest clones take up about 9%. The rearrangement joins TRBV5-5 to TRBJ1-1; maybe TRBD1 (5 bases). Source material: CD8+ T cells sorted from blood. The clonotype was recovered from an adult with rheumatoid arthritis. The CDR3 coding sequence is TGTGCCAGCAGCTTATACAGGACACACATGAACACTGAAGCTTTCTTT. It yields the protein CASSLYRTHMNTEAFF.